Listed below are T cell receptor beta chains from one sample, sequenced in a study of T cells after yellow fever vaccination. From the 5' RACE reads, TCRdb called clonotypes with MiXCR, one entry per CDR3 protein. The table shows 450,000 to 550,000 distinct CDR3 sequences, with around a fifth occurring only once. The sequences come from PBMCs, collected roughly 20 days after the first yellow fever vaccination. These receptors originate from a young man who received the YFV17D yellow fever vaccine. CDR3s include the opening cysteine and the closing phenylalanine or tryptophan. The D gene is left open where the match is weak. Part of the rows lack a size; the others show once, few, many or a class for expanded clones.

>TRBV7-9|.|TRBJ2-7|.
CASGLTPYEQYF
TGTGCCAGCGGCTTGACACCTTACGAGCAGTACTTC
>TRBV4-3|TRBD2|TRBJ2-1|.
CASSQDHAGGSRGNEQFF
TGCGCCAGCAGCCAAGATCATGCGGGAGGTAGTAGGGGCAATGAGCAGTTCTTC
>TRBV5-1|.|TRBJ2-2|few
CASSLVAGAGTGELFF
TGCGCCAGCAGCTTGGTAGCCGGGGCGGGCACCGGGGAGCTGTTTTTT
>TRBV5-1|.|TRBJ1-1|.
CASSPEAAAEAFF
TGCGCCAGCAGTCCGGAAGCAGCGGCTGAAGCTTTCTTT
>TRBV7-8|.|TRBJ1-1|.
CASSLGRTLGPNTEAFF
TGTGCCAGCAGCTTGGGGCGAACCCTTGGACCGAACACTGAAGCTTTCTTT
>TRBV7-2|.|TRBJ2-3|.
CASSLHRVMDTQYF
TGTGCCAGCAGCTTGCACAGGGTAATGGATACGCAGTATTTT
>TRBV7-9|.|TRBJ2-7|few
CASSPTLTPFEQYF
TGTGCCAGCAGCCCCACCCTCACCCCCTTCGAGCAGTACTTC
>TRBV9|.|TRBJ2-5|few
CASSVNQGYETQYF
TGTGCCAGCAGCGTAAACCAGGGATACGAGACCCAGTACTTC
>TRBV20-1|TRBD1|TRBJ2-5|few
CSARGDRGRETQYF
TGCAGTGCTAGGGGTGACAGGGGTAGAGAGACCCAGTACTTC
>TRBV24-1|TRBD1|TRBJ1-5|.
CATSDSDRGNNQPQHF
TGTGCCACCAGTGACTCGGACAGGGGGAACAATCAGCCCCAGCATTTT
>TRBV6-2/TRBV6-3|TRBD2|TRBJ2-5|few
CASSYSLGSGGAAETQYF
TGTGCCAGCAGTTACTCGCTTGGTAGCGGGGGGGCCGCGGAGACCCAGTACTTC
>TRBV21-1|.|TRBJ1-2|.
CASSTTPRGGTYGYTF
TGTGCCAGCAGCACTACCCCCAGAGGGGGGACGTACGGCTACACCTTC
>TRBV5-4|.|TRBJ1-3|once
CASSFGAPGNTIDF
TGTGCCAGCAGCTTTGGGGCACCTGGAAACACCATAGATTTT
>TRBV14|TRBD2|TRBJ2-5|.
CASSARLAGGETQYF
TGTGCCAGCAGCGCGCGACTAGCGGGAGGAGAGACCCAGTACTTC
>TRBV20-1|TRBD2|TRBJ2-3|few
CSASWTSGGPLQYF
TGCAGTGCTAGCTGGACTAGCGGGGGCCCCCTGCAGTATTTT
>TRBV5-6|.|TRBJ2-1|few
CASSLLSTYEQFF
TGTGCCAGCAGCTTGTTGAGTACTTATGAGCAGTTCTTC
>TRBV5-1|.|TRBJ2-3|.
CASSLEPAPHDTQYF
TGCGCCAGCAGCTTGGAACCAGCGCCCCACGATACGCAGTATTTT
>TRBV7-2|.|TRBJ1-2|few
CASSLGAGWSYGYTF
TGTGCCAGCAGCTTAGGAGCAGGGTGGTCCTATGGCTACACCTTC
>TRBV7-3|.|TRBJ2-1|few
CASSSQMESEQFF
TGTGCCAGCAGCTCGCAGATGGAGTCTGAGCAGTTCTTC
>TRBV5-6|.|TRBJ2-1|.
CASSLAGGKGNEQFF
TGTGCCAGCAGCTTGGCGGGGGGCAAGGGGAATGAGCAGTTCTTC
>TRBV4-1|.|TRBJ2-7|.
CASSQVASSYEQYF
TGCGCCAGCAGCCAAGTGGCCAGTTCCTACGAGCAGTACTTC
>TRBV6-2/TRBV6-3|TRBD1|TRBJ1-6|few
CASRDRVSSYNSPLHF
TGTGCCAGCAGGGACAGGGTGAGCTCCTATAATTCACCCCTCCACTTT
>TRBV12-3/TRBV12-4|.|TRBJ2-1|few
CASSLKGDNEQFF
TGTGCCAGCAGCCTTAAGGGAGACAATGAGCAGTTCTTC
>TRBV29-1|TRBD1|TRBJ2-1|.
CSVEGDRGEGEQFF
TGCAGCGTTGAGGGGGACAGGGGTGAAGGTGAGCAGTTCTTC
>TRBV6-1|.|TRBJ1-2|few
CASRRMWGAGAGYTF
TGTGCCAGCAGACGCATGTGGGGGGCGGGAGCTGGCTACACCTTC
>TRBV3-1|.|TRBJ2-4|.
CASSQGTGNIQYF
TGTGCCAGCAGCCAAGGGACCGGAAACATTCAGTACTTC
>TRBV15|.|TRBJ2-7|few
CATSRDPARSYEQYF
TGTGCCACCAGCAGAGATCCGGCCAGGTCTTACGAGCAGTACTTC
>TRBV12-3/TRBV12-4|TRBD1|TRBJ1-4|.
CASSLQGVNEKLFF
TGTGCCAGCAGCTTACAGGGGGTCAATGAAAAACTGTTTTTT
>TRBV3-1|.|TRBJ2-1|.
CASSQRAAYNEQFF
TGTGCCAGCAGCCAACGAGCAGCTTACAATGAGCAGTTCTTC
>TRBV19|.|TRBJ2-2|few
CASIHNTGELFF
TGTGCCAGTATCCACAACACCGGGGAGCTGTTTTTT
>TRBV7-9|TRBD1|TRBJ1-2|.
CASSRTGGAEHYGYTF
TGTGCCAGCAGCCGGACAGGGGGCGCAGAACACTATGGCTACACCTTC
>TRBV7-9|.|TRBJ2-3|few
CATETANTDTQYF
TGTGCCACCGAGACAGCGAACACAGATACGCAGTATTTT
>TRBV6-2/TRBV6-3|.|TRBJ2-5|few
CASSYGWETQYF
TGTGCCAGCAGTTACGGCTGGGAGACCCAGTACTTC
>TRBV29-1|.|TRBJ2-7|few
CSVGAGTIGHEQYF
TGCAGCGTGGGGGCCGGGACCATTGGCCACGAGCAGTACTTC
>TRBV5-1|.|TRBJ1-4|few
CASSFGYNEKLFF
TGCGCCAGCAGCTTCGGGTATAATGAAAAACTGTTTTTT
>TRBV5-1|.|TRBJ2-2|.
CASSASPGVDTGELFF
TGCGCCAGCAGCGCGTCTCCGGGTGTCGACACCGGGGAGCTGTTTTTT
>TRBV5-6|.|TRBJ2-7|.
CASSSMGGSSSYEQYF
TGTGCCAGCAGCTCCATGGGGGGTTCCAGCTCCTACGAGCAGTACTTC
>TRBV7-9|.|TRBJ2-7|.
CASSQYDGPYEQYF
TGTGCCAGCAGCCAGTACGACGGCCCCTACGAGCAGTACTTC
>TRBV6-5|TRBD1|TRBJ1-1|few
CASSSLPGQGSRGTEAFF
TGTGCCAGCAGTTCGCTTCCGGGACAGGGATCCAGGGGCACTGAAGCTTTCTTT
>TRBV29-1|.|TRBJ2-1|.
CSVGSSGPLNEQFF
TGCAGCGTTGGGTCTTCAGGGCCCCTCAATGAGCAGTTCTTC
>TRBV20-1|.|TRBJ2-7|few
CSASKDTGSYEQYF
TGCAGTGCTAGTAAGGACACAGGCTCCTACGAGCAGTACTTC
>TRBV29-1|TRBD1|TRBJ1-2|few
CSVRQGAGGYTF
TGCAGCGTGAGACAGGGGGCAGGTGGCTACACCTTC
>TRBV4-1|TRBD1|TRBJ1-5|.
CASSQVRTGGQPQHF
TGCGCCAGCAGCCAAGTAAGGACAGGGGGACAGCCCCAGCATTTT
>TRBV14|TRBD2|TRBJ2-5|.
CASSPLRAGGYETQYF
TGTGCCAGCAGCCCCTTGAGAGCGGGGGGGTACGAGACCCAGTACTTC
>TRBV4-2|.|TRBJ2-5|.
CASSRLLQETQYF
TGTGCCAGCAGCCGACTCCTCCAAGAGACCCAGTACTTC
>TRBV20-1|.|TRBJ1-1|many
CSVLLPAGTEAFF
TGCAGTGTCCTCTTACCTGCTGGCACTGAAGCTTTCTTT